The clone carrying this TCR beta chain was observed a handful of times. Its antigen remains unknown. This record belongs to a study of cytomegalovirus exposure and HLA in healthy donors. General observations from the study: Reports indicate that TCR beta sequences accurately predicted the HLA-A and HLA-B alleles of most subjects. Compared with the approximately 700-donor mean, an Asian-associated ancestry cluster reportedly had fewer N-insertions, according to a later analysis. HLA alleles showed associations with 15,000 to 20,000 TCR beta sequences in a later analysis, at a 0.05 false discovery rate.

The primer mix had 60 Vbeta and 13 Jbeta primers. TCRdb keeps only in-frame clones here, not all; method: immunoSEQ multiplex PCR. The sample holds about 170,000 clones, approximately 80% seen once. The germline CDR1 and CDR2 sequences are LNHNV and YYDKDF (reference sequence). The V and J ends lost 0 bases and 2 bases respectively, with 13 bases between them. The CDR3 spans 16 residues. The chain combines TRBV15 with TRBJ1-2; the D gene is possibly TRBD1 (5 bases). Sequenced material: PBMCs. This TCR was sampled from a woman younger than 35 in good health and CMV-seronegative. The CDR3 loop reads CATSRDNRGLNYGYTF. The DNA for the CDR3 is TGTGCCACCAGCAGAGATAACCGGGGGTTGAACTATGGCTACACCTTC.